This TCR beta chain was documented in a study of siplizumab effects on memory and regulatory T cells. Study-wide findings and caveats: Suppression by proliferating Tregs derived from siplizumab cultures was not verified.

The assay was immunoSEQ multiplex PCR, and TCRdb's table has in-frame clones only and misses some. The table has about 52,000 clones, 95% to 98% seen once. Per germline, CDR1 MNHNS and CDR2 SASEGT. V was clipped by 1 base and J by 4 bases, with 10 bases between them. CDR3 length: 14 amino acids. As regards this clone: Its antigen is currently unknown.

The rearrangement joins TRBV6-1 to TRBJ2-5; D may be TRBD2 (5 bases). Sequenced sample: naive CD4+ T cells sorted from blood. The clonotype comes from a human donor in good health. The chain's CDR3 is CASSEGGSVETQYF. The CDR3 DNA follows: TGTGCCAGCAGTGAAGGGGGTAGCGTAGAGACCCAGTACTTC.